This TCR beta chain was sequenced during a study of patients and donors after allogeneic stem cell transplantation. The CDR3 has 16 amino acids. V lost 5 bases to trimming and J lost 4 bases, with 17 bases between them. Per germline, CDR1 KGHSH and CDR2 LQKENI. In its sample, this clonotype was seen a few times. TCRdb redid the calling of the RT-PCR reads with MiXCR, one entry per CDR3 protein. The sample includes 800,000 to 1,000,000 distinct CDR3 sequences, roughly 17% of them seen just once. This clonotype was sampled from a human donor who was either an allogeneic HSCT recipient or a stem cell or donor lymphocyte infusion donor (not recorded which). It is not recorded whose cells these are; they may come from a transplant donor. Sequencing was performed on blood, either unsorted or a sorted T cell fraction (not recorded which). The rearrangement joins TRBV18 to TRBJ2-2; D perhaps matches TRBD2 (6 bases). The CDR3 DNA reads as TGTGCCAGCTCAGGGATGAGTTCGGGAGCCACCGGGGAGCTGTTTTTT. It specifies CASSGMSSGATGELFF.